This T cell receptor beta chain was recovered during a study of T-cell memory formation after mild COVID-19. Findings and caveats of the study: Certain responding clones were present in pre-infection memory, suggesting participation of cross-reactive memory. Still unconfirmed is whether the second-wave clones peaking on day 37 recognized SARS-CoV-2.

5'RACE with constant-segment primers built TCRalpha and TCRbeta cDNA libraries with UMIs. TCRdb fed the 5' RACE reads into MiXCR, producing one record per CDR3 protein. There are under 300,000 distinct CDR3 sequences in the sample; 7% to 10% occur only once, and 20% to 25% lies in the top ten. On this clonotype: Its antigen is not identified.

V was trimmed by 7 bases and J by 5 bases, leaving 17 bases between them. Germline-derived CDR1 and CDR2 are MNHEY and SVGEGT. The CDR3 totals 14 residues. The receptor's source is a young man who had mild COVID-19 (a few samples of this study predate the infection). Cell type and time point are not known. The chain combines TRBV6-2 or TRBV6-3 with TRBJ2-5, with D maybe TRBD2 (6 bases). The sample taken for sequencing was PBMCs or a T cell subset sorted from them (not recorded which). The CDR3 here is CASNRLGSPETQYF. The CDR3 DNA reads as TGTGCCAGCAACCGACTAGGTTCGCCGGAGACCCAGTACTTC.